This T cell receptor (beta chain) was identified during a study of neurological immune-mediated disorders. The cell input for sorted libraries was more than 750,000, and those cells were CD4+ or CD8+ T cells. In regard to this clonotype: Mismatch with germline at one junction end may stem from a read error.

The CDR3 contains 13 residues. Germline values: CDR1 MNHEY, CDR2 SMNVEV (reference sequence). cDNA was made by 5'RACE with 10-nucleotide random UMIs. TCRdb reprocessed the 5' RACE reads with MiXCR, giving one entry per CDR3 protein. The sample has 45,000 or so distinct CDR3 sequences, 6% to 7% seen once. The V and J genes are TRBV27 and TRBJ1-4; unclear D gene. This TCR derives from a woman aged 40-49 years in good health. The sample consisted of CD4+ T cells from blood. CDR3 residues: CANSPRTNEKLFF. CDR3 nucleotides: TGTGCCAACAGTCCTAGGACTAATGAAAAACTGTTTTTT.